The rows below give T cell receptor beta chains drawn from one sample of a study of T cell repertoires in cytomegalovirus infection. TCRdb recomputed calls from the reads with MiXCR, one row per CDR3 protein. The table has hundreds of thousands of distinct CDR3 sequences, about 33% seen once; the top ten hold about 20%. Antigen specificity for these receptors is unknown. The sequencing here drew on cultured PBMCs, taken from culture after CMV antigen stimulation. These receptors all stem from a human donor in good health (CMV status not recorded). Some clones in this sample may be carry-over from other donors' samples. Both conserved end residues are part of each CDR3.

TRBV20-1,CSATRRARTDTQYF
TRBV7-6,CASSPSPGAGSQPQHF
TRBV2,CASSGGPDRGNQPQHF
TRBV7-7,CASSRNTGGNSPLHF
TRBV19,CASTRDGANVLTF
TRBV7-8,CASSYPASFAKETQYF
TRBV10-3,CAIIEDNTDTQYF
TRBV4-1,CASSRETVHSYEQYF
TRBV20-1,CSALRGPTYEQYF
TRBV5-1,CASSLEGFKQYF
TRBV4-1,CASSQVGTSGNTDTQYF
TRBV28,CASNDRGPEKLFF
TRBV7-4,CASSRGGSANEKLFF
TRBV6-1,CASSLQYEQYF
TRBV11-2,CASSTRQGPETQYF
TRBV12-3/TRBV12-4,CASSLGGLEAFF
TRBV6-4,CVTALAFSSTDTQYF
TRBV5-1,CASSLEGGPDAGELFF
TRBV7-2,CASRRTQGRGAFF
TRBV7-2,CASSLVFGTSGGGQFF
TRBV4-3,CASSQERGSGSLNTGELFF
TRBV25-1,CANPSGSYEQYF
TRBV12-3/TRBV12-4,CASSPLGTGHTEAFF
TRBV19,CASSDRGYQETQYF